These 32 T cell receptor beta chains originate from one sample sequenced in a study of radiation and T cells in renal cell carcinoma. Clones were read by immunoSEQ multiplex PCR, and TCRdb kept only the in-frame ones, dropping some. The table shows 22,000 or so clones, with 45% to 50% occurring only once. Treatment denoted: 15 Gy SBRT to primary tumor, nephrectomy 4 weeks later. Specimen: tumor tissue, collected from a patient whose treatment included radiotherapy and nephrectomy. The receptors were sampled from a woman aged 50 to 60 with renal cell carcinoma.

The rearrangement uses TRBV19 and TRBJ1-1; no clear D. The CDR3 spans 16 residues. Trimming pared 2 bases from V and 0 bases from J, leaving 13 bases between. Germline V lookup: CDR1 LNHDA, CDR2 SQIVND (reference sequence). The CDR3 DNA is TGTGCCAGTAGTATATTGGGAACCGGGGTGAACACTGAAGCTTTCTTT. Its protein is CASSILGTGVNTEAFF.

This chain connects TRBV20-1 to TRBJ2-1; the D gene is possibly TRBD2 (7 bases). Germline CDR1 is DFQATT and CDR2 is SNEGSKA (reference sequence). V was trimmed by 5 bases and J by 11 bases, leaving 10 bases between them. The length of the CDR3 is 10 residues. The CDR3 spells CSAGGAQQFF. CDR3 coding DNA: TGCAGTGCTGGGGGGGCACAGCAGTTCTTC.

This chain joins TRBV25-1 and TRBJ1-1; 9 bases align to TRBD1. CDR3 length equals 17 residues. Looked up from germline, CDR1 is MGHDK and CDR2 is SYGVNS. J was trimmed by 8 bases and V by 4 bases; bases with no gene match: 17. Here the CDR3 reads CASSGKGGDRVITEAFF. The CDR3 DNA follows: TGTGCCAGCAGTGGAAAAGGAGGGGACAGGGTCATCACAGAAGCTTTCTTT.

The rearrangement uses TRBV11-2 and TRBJ2-5, with 7 bases that match TRBD2. The CDR3 extends over 14 amino acids. Germline CDR1 is SGHAT and CDR2 is FQNNGV. Trimming at V came to 2 bases and at J to 5 bases, leaving 5 bases not matched to a gene. This chain's CDR3 is CASSLLGGVETQYF. The CDR3 DNA reads TGTGCCAGCAGCTTATTGGGAGGGGTGGAGACCCAGTACTTC.

This clone was seen only a few times. V and J are TRBV18 and TRBJ1-4, with D unresolved. Germline V gene sequence: CDR1 KGHSH, CDR2 LQKENI. The CDR3 is 13 amino acids. The ends were cut back, 1 base at V and 6 bases at J, with 6 bases in the middle. CDR3 sequence reads: CASSPRGDEKLFF. The CDR3 DNA reads as TGTGCCAGCTCACCACGGGGAGATGAAAAACTGTTTTTT.

This clone was observed many times. This specimen includes other DNA sequences encoding the same CDR3. CDR3 amino acids: CASSPRSSSYNSPLHF. DNA for the CDR3: TGTGCCAGCTCACCCAGGTCCAGCTCCTATAATTCACCCCTCCACTTT. This chain joins TRBV18 and TRBJ1-6; D not resolved. V was shortened by 3 bases and J by 0 bases, with 9 bases between the two germline ends. The CDR3 runs 16 residues. The germline gives CDR1 KGHSH, CDR2 LQKENI.

The rearrangement joins TRBV6-1 to TRBJ2-7, with D possibly TRBD1 on 6 matching bases. Germline-derived CDR1 and CDR2 are MNHNS and SASEGT. V gave up 2 bases and J gave up 0 bases, with 11 bases separating them. There are 15 residues in the CDR3. The CDR3 region is CASSEQGLSSYEQYF. CDR3 coding DNA: TGTGCCAGCAGTGAACAGGGGCTGAGCTCCTACGAGCAGTACTTC.

The chain carries TRBV28 and TRBJ2-5; D is unclear. Germline V gives CDR1 MDHEN, CDR2 SYDVKM. CDR3 length: 11 amino acids. The V end lost 6 bases, the J end lost 2 bases, and 4 bases lay between the germline ends. The CDR3 region has the DNA TGTGCCAGCAGACTACAAGAGACCCAGTACTTC. Its protein is CASRLQETQYF.

The genes are TRBV6-1 and TRBJ1-2; D ambiguous. The germline CDR1 and CDR2 sequences are MNHNS and SASEGT. The CDR3 consists of 13 residues. V was cut by 2 bases and J by 10 bases, with 14 bases left in between. The CDR3 reads CASSELLLPNYTF. The DNA for the CDR3 is TGTGCCAGCAGTGAATTGTTACTCCCAAACTACACCTTC.

The rearrangement links TRBV29-1 to TRBJ1-4, with D maybe TRBD1 (5 bases). Between the trimmed V and J ends, which lost 6 bases and 3 bases, there was a span of 8 bases. There are 12 residues in the CDR3. In germline, CDR1 is SQVTM, CDR2 ANQGSEA. Written as DNA, the CDR3 is TGCAGCGTGGGACGGGCTAATGAAAAACTGTTTTTT. It is translated as CSVGRANEKLFF. The variable domain in full, completed from reference TRBV29-1 and TRBJ1-4, reads SAVISQKPSRDICQRGTSLTIQCQVDSQVTMMFWYRQQPGQSLTLIATANQGSEATYESGFVIDKFPISRPNLTFSTLTVSNMSPEDSSIYLCSVGRANEKLFFGSGTQLSVL.

The chain uses TRBV18 and TRBJ2-7, with D uncertain. The CDR3 contains 14 residues. V lost 1 base and J 2 bases, leaving 9 bases between the germline ends. Germline V lookup: CDR1 KGHSH, CDR2 LQKENI. The CDR3, as DNA: TGTGCCAGCTCACCACGCCGAGCTACCTACGAGCAGTACTTC. Encoded protein: CASSPRRATYEQYF.

V usage is TRBV6-4 and J usage is TRBJ1-1; 12 bases are shared with TRBD1. V was pared by 8 bases and J by 6 bases, with 4 bases of the junction left unmatched. Germline CDR1 MRHNA, CDR2 SNTAGT. This CDR3 is built from 13 residues. The chain's CDR3 is CASLGQGAPEAFF. For the CDR3, the DNA is TGTGCCAGCTTGGGACAGGGGGCACCTGAAGCTTTCTTT.

In regard to this clone: An end of the junction differs from the germline gene, which may be a read error. V gene TRBV11-2 combines with J gene TRBJ2-7, with D possibly being TRBD1 or TRBD2 (5 bases each). CDR1 and CDR2 (germline): SGHAT, FQNNGV. This CDR3 has 15 amino acids. CDR3 sequence reads: CASSQDRGAAYEQYF. In DNA form, the CDR3 reads TGCGCCAGCAGCCAAGATCGAGGGGCAGCCTACGAGCAGTACTTC.

The chain joins TRBV6-1 to TRBJ1-1, with 7 bases lining up with TRBD1. Trimming removed 5 bases from V and 3 bases from J; junction bases left unmatched: 6. Germline V gene sequence: CDR1 MNHNS, CDR2 SASEGT. The CDR3 length is 14 residues. The CDR3 region is CASSIQGRDTEAFF. DNA of the CDR3: TGTGCCAGCAGTATACAGGGGCGGGACACTGAAGCTTTCTTT.

DNA of the CDR3: TGTGCCAGCAGCCTCACCTCAGGGGCCTATAATTCACCCCTCCACTTT. This translates into CASSLTSGAYNSPLHF. The J gene is TRBJ1-6, the V gene TRBV13, with D perhaps matching TRBD1 (6 bases). This CDR3 is 16 amino acids long. V lost 5 bases and J 2 bases, leaving 13 bases between the germline ends. Germline V CDR1 and CDR2: PRHDT, FYEKMQ (reference sequence).

V and J are TRBV9 and TRBJ1-1; 11 nucleotides agree with TRBD1. The CDR3 is 14 residues long. J gave up 3 bases and V 3 bases, and 1 base lay outside the gene matches. Germline CDR1 is SGDLS and CDR2 is YYNGEE. CDR3 residues: CASSEGQGDTEAFF. For the CDR3, the DNA is TGTGCCAGCAGCGAGGGACAGGGGGACACTGAAGCTTTCTTT. Based on the CDR3 plus reference TRBV9 and TRBJ1-1, the full variable domain is DSGVTQTPKHLITATGQRVTLRCSPRSGDLSVYWYQQSLDQGLQFLIQYYNGEERAKGNILERFSAQQFPDLHSELNLSSLELGDSALYFCASSEGQGDTEAFFGQGTRLTVV.

The rearrangement uses TRBV7-9 and TRBJ2-7, with TRBD1 identical over 8 bases. The germline V gene has CDR1 SEHNR and CDR2 FQNEAQ (reference sequence). V was clipped by 5 bases and J by 3 bases; unmatched bases: 6. The CDR3 is made up of 14 amino acids. CDR3 sequence: CASSERTGYYEQYF. The CDR3 DNA reads as TGTGCCAGCAGCGAACGGACAGGGTACTACGAGCAGTACTTC.

The V gene is TRBV7-9, the J gene TRBJ1-6, with D possibly matching TRBD1 (5 bases). The CDR3 totals 14 residues. CDR1 and CDR2 from the germline V gene are SEHNR and FQNEAQ (reference sequence). V was cut by 3 bases and J by 11 bases, with 14 bases left in between. The CDR3 loop is CASSFGDSGTPLHF. CDR3 coding DNA: TGTGCCAGCAGCTTCGGGGACTCAGGAACACCCCTCCACTTT.

This clone was found a few times. The chain recombines TRBV27 with TRBJ2-5, with 10 bases matching TRBD2. The V segment lost 5 bases and the J segment 7 bases; nucleotides outside the gene matches: 10. This CDR3 is 15 amino acids long. The germline V gene encodes CDR1 MNHEY and CDR2 SMNVEV (reference sequence). DNA for the CDR3: TGTGCCAGCAGTCCCCGAACTAGCGGGGTAGGGACCCAGTACTTC. Translating it yields CASSPRTSGVGTQYF.

The rearrangement uses TRBV18 and TRBJ2-2, with D maybe TRBD2 (5 bases). This CDR3 comprises 14 residues. CDR1 and CDR2 (germline): KGHSH, LQKENI. Trimming left V 5 bases short and J 0 bases short, with 7 bases between. The CDR3 DNA reads as TGTGCCAGCTCATGGGGAGCGAACACCGGGGAGCTGTTTTTT. It yields the protein CASSWGANTGELFF.

The V call is TRBV7-9, the J call TRBJ1-1, with 7 nucleotides matching TRBD1. CDR3 size: 12 residues. Germline CDR1 reads SEHNR; CDR2 reads FQNEAQ (reference sequence). Trimming took 9 bases from V and 4 from J; bases not matched to a gene: 5. The CDR3 loop is CASDRARTEAFF. The DNA of the CDR3 is TGTGCCAGTGACAGGGCCCGCACTGAAGCTTTCTTT.

This clone was detected once. The chain is built from TRBV4-3 and TRBJ1-6; D uncertain. The CDR3 has 14 amino acids. Germline CDR1 is LGHNA and CDR2 is YSLEER. V was clipped by 1 base and J by 9 bases, with 10 bases between them. The CDR3 coding sequence is TGCGCCAGCAGCCAAGCCAGGCCCCGTTCACCCCTCCACTTT. It codes for CASSQARPRSPLHF.

The rearrangement joins TRBV5-4 to TRBJ2-7; unclear D gene. The CDR3 length is 13 residues. Germline lookup yields CDR1 SGHNT and CDR2 YYREEE (reference sequence). With 3 bases removed from V and 3 bases from J, the gap between germline ends came to 10 bases. CDR3 in amino acids: CASSSTTIYEQYF. CDR3 DNA: TGTGCCAGCAGCTCCACAACAATCTACGAGCAGTACTTC.

In nucleotides, the CDR3 is TGTGCCTGGAGTGTAACCGGGAACTATGGCTACACCTTC. Protein: CAWSVTGNYGYTF. The genes are TRBV30 and TRBJ1-2, with unresolved D. CDR1 and CDR2 from the germline V gene are GTSNPN and SVGIG (reference sequence). V gave up 0 bases and J gave up 2 bases, with 7 bases separating them. CDR3 size: 13 residues.

The chain recombines TRBV4-3 with TRBJ2-1; D not resolved. CDR1 and CDR2 (germline): LGHNA, YSLEER. V lost 0 bases and J 6 bases, leaving 12 bases between the germline ends. This CDR3 is 15 amino acids long. CDR3 loop: CASSQDTAVSNEQFF. The CDR3 nucleotides are TGCGCCAGCAGCCAAGATACAGCAGTCTCCAATGAGCAGTTCTTC.

The chain has TRBV5-8 and TRBJ1-2, with TRBD1 matching over 8 bases. The length of the CDR3 is 15 residues. Unmatched junction bases numbered 12, after V lost 3 bases and J lost 8 bases. Germline loops: CDR1 SGHTS, CDR2 YDEGEE. The CDR3 sequence is CASSSAPDRGIGYTF. Here the CDR3 DNA reads TGTGCCAGCAGCTCCGCCCCAGACAGGGGTATCGGCTACACCTTC.

The chain links TRBV5-5 to TRBJ1-1; no definite D call. The germline V gene encodes CDR1 SGHKS and CDR2 YYEKEE (reference sequence). Trimming removed 6 bases from V and 1 base from J, with 16 bases in between. The CDR3 loop spans 15 amino acids. The CDR3, as DNA: TGTGCCAGCAACAAATACCGGGCTGAGAACACTGAAGCTTTCTTT. It yields the protein CASNKYRAENTEAFF.

V gene TRBV6-5 combines with J gene TRBJ2-7, with D perhaps being TRBD1 or TRBD2 (5 bases each). Germline V gene sequence: CDR1 MNHEY, CDR2 SVGAGI. CDR3 length: 14 amino acids. V was trimmed by 6 bases and J by 3 bases, leaving 15 bases between them. The chain's CDR3 is CASSPGWGNYEQYF. Here the CDR3 DNA reads TGTGCCAGCAGCCCCGGGTGGGGGAACTACGAGCAGTACTTC.

The chain couples TRBV5-6 to TRBJ2-7, with D uncertain. This CDR3 is 12 amino acids long. Germline values: CDR1 SGHDT, CDR2 YYEEEE. Trimming removed 1 base at V and 5 bases at J, with 7 bases between. CDR3: CASSLTGDEQYF. The CDR3 nucleotides read TGTGCCAGCAGCTTGACTGGGGACGAGCAGTACTTC.

The V and J genes are TRBV10-3 and TRBJ2-7, with 7 positions matching TRBD1. Germline CDR1 ENHRY, CDR2 SYGVKD. The CDR3 length is 13 residues. Trimming took 4 bases from V and 5 from J; bases not matched to a gene: 5. This chain's CDR3 is CAISGQGKHEQYF. Written as DNA, the CDR3 is TGTGCCATCAGTGGACAGGGAAAACACGAGCAGTACTTC.

V and J are TRBV7-8 and TRBJ2-6; D gene uncertain. Trimming removed 5 bases from V and 2 bases from J, with 7 bases in between. Germline V lookup: CDR1 SGHVS, CDR2 FQNEAQ. The CDR3 is made up of 14 amino acids. The DNA of the CDR3 is TGTGCCAGCAGCCGTTCCACTGGGGCCAACGTCCTGACTTTC. It encodes CASSRSTGANVLTF.

The CDR3 coding sequence is TGTGCCAGCAGTGTGGCCGGCACAGATACGCAGTATTTT. It translates to CASSVAGTDTQYF. This rearrangement joins TRBV2 to TRBJ2-3, with D unresolved. The CDR3 contains 13 residues. V was cut by 4 bases and J by 1 base, with 6 bases left in between. Germline CDR1 SNHLY, CDR2 FYNNEI. Looking up the rest from reference TRBV2 and TRBJ2-3 gives the full variable domain: EPEVTQTPSHQVTQMGQEVILRCVPISNHLYFYWYRQILGQKVEFLVSFYNNEISEKSEIFDDQFSVERPDGSNFTLKIRSTKLEDSAMYFCASSVAGTDTQYFGPGTRLTVL.